The TCR beta chain under discussion was sequenced for a study of blood T cells in healthy people across ages. Study outcomes and limitations: CMV status of donors was not determined, possibly confounding expanded clonotype changes. Higher diversity and more naive CD4+ cells were features of long-lived donors, compared to aged donors.

The CDR3 has 12 residues. The V and J ends lost 5 bases and 7 bases respectively, with 10 bases between them. A remark on this clonotype: The antigen remains unidentified.

Sample-barcoded 5' priming and a J-beta primer mix drove a second PCR of about 6 to 12 cycles. TCRdb analysed the 5' RACE reads with MiXCR anew, one entry per CDR3 protein. Of fewer than 1,000,000 distinct CDR3 sequences listed, about half are singletons. The receptor comes from an elderly man in good health. The chain uses TRBV12-3 or TRBV12-4 and TRBJ2-3; D gene ambiguous. Sequences were obtained from blood. The CDR3 here is CASSLPYHTQYF. In DNA form, the CDR3 reads TGTGCCAGCAGTCTCCCCTATCATACGCAGTATTTT.